The 10 T cell receptor beta chains below were found in one sample sequenced in a study of CD8 T cells in Susac syndrome. The authors reverse transcribed roughly 0.5 to 1 ug RNA with random hexamers. MiXCR, run by TCRdb on the immunoSEQ multiplex PCR reads, gives a single entry per CDR3 protein. The sample holds roughly 190,000 distinct CDR3 sequences, around 96% seen once. The sequenced sample consisted of CD4+ T cells from PBMCs. The receptors come from a human donor in good health.

The J gene is TRBJ2-3, the V gene TRBV11-2, with D perhaps matching TRBD2 (6 bases). CDR3 size: 15 residues. Germline CDR1 SGHAT, CDR2 FQNNGV. V was clipped by 1 base and J by 3 bases, with 11 bases between them. The CDR3 region is CASSLVRERTDTQYF. Written as DNA, the CDR3 is TGTGCCAGCAGCTTAGTCCGGGAGAGGACAGATACGCAGTATTTT. Variable domain in full (rest from reference TRBV11-2 and TRBJ2-3): EAGVAQSPRYKIIEKRQSVAFWCNPISGHATLYWYQQILGQGPKLLIQFQNNGVVDDSQLPKDRFSAERLKGVDSTLKIQPAKLEDSAVYLCASSLVRERTDTQYFGPGTRLTVL.

CDR3 protein: CSARGGVETQYF. CDR3 in DNA: TGCAGTGCTAGAGGGGGTGTGGAGACCCAGTACTTC. The chain carries TRBV20-1 and TRBJ2-5; D uncertain. The germline gives CDR1 DFQATT, CDR2 SNEGSKA (reference sequence). V was cut by 1 base and J by 5 bases, with 8 bases left in between. The length of the CDR3 is 12 residues.

The chain carries TRBV27 and TRBJ2-2; D not certain. This CDR3 comprises 11 residues. V gave up 3 bases and J gave up 7 bases, with 3 bases separating them. From germline, CDR1 is MNHEY and CDR2 SMNVEV (reference sequence). The CDR3 sequence: CASSLFGELFF. The CDR3 nucleotides are TGTGCCAGCAGTTTGTTCGGGGAGCTGTTTTTT.

J is TRBJ1-3 and V is TRBV30; D is uncertain. CDR1 is GTSNPN and CDR2 is SVGIG in the germline V gene (reference sequence). V dropped 1 base and J dropped 0 bases, with 10 bases sitting between them. The CDR3 consists of 15 residues. The CDR3 DNA follows: TGTGCCTGGAGTGACGGGTTAACCTCTGGAAACACCATATATTTT. Translating gives CAWSDGLTSGNTIYF.

This chain connects TRBV28 to TRBJ1-2; D call uncertain. Trimming took off 3 bases at V and 4 bases at J, with 18 bases between the two ends. The CDR3 runs to 16 residues. CDR1 and CDR2 from the germline V gene are MDHEN and SYDVKM. The CDR3 sequence is CASSLAGPRVSYGYTF. CDR3 DNA: TGTGCCAGCAGTTTGGCTGGACCACGTGTTAGCTATGGCTACACCTTC.

This clonotype was observed a single time. CDR3 amino acids: CSAGGGRAYNEQFF. The CDR3 DNA follows: TGCAGTGCTGGCGGCGGGAGGGCCTACAATGAGCAGTTCTTC. This sequence joins TRBV20-1 and TRBJ2-1; 9 nucleotides agree with TRBD2. The CDR3 loop spans 14 amino acids. After removal of 5 bases from V and 2 bases from J, the junction contained 4 bases not matched to a gene. CDR1 is DFQATT and CDR2 is SNEGSKA in the germline V gene (reference sequence).

This clonotype was counted between two and nine times. V usage is TRBV27 and J usage is TRBJ2-5, with D possibly matching TRBD1 (5 bases). The CDR3 extends over 13 amino acids. Trimming took 5 bases from V and 1 from J, leaving 8 bases between them. Germline V gene lookup returns CDR1 MNHEY and CDR2 SMNVEV (reference sequence). CDR3 sequence reads: CASSQGRQETQYF. CDR3 coding DNA: TGTGCCAGCAGTCAGGGTCGCCAAGAGACCCAGTACTTC.

This chain joins TRBV7-3 and TRBJ1-2, with a possible D match to TRBD1 (5 bases). The length of the CDR3 is 13 residues. Trimming pared 4 bases from V and 6 bases from J, leaving 12 bases between. Germline CDR1 SGHTA, CDR2 FQGTGA. CDR3 nucleotide sequence: TGTGCCAGCAGCTCTAAAGGGGTTGATGGCTACACCTTC. It codes for CASSSKGVDGYTF.

The V gene is TRBV29-1, the J gene TRBJ2-7, with D unclear. V dropped 1 base and J dropped 3 bases, with 7 bases sitting between them. Germline CDR1 SQVTM, CDR2 ANQGSEA. The CDR3 runs 12 residues. DNA of the CDR3: TGCAGCGTTGAAGGGGTCGTCTACGAGCAGTACTTC. The encoded protein is CSVEGVVYEQYF.

The chain links TRBV20-1 to TRBJ2-5, with 9 bases that match TRBD2. The V and J ends lost 6 bases and 7 bases, in that order; junction bases with no gene match: 12. CDR1 is DFQATT and CDR2 is SNEGSKA in the germline V gene (reference sequence). The CDR3 contains 14 residues. Here the CDR3 DNA reads TGCAGTGCGGGAGGATTTAGCGGGAGAGGGACCCAGTACTTC. Translation gives CSAGGFSGRGTQYF.